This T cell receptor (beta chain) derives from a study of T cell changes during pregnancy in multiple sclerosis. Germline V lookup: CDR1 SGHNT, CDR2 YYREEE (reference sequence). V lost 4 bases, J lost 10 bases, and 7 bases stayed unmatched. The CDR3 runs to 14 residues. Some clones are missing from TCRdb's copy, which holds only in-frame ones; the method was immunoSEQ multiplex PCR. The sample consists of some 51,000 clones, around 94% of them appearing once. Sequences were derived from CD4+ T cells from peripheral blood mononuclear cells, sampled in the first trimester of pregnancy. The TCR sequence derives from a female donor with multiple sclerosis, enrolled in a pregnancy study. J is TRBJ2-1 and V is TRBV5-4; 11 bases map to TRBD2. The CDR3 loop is CASSIAGGPREQFF. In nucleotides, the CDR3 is TGTGCCAGCAGCATAGCGGGGGGGCCGAGGGAGCAGTTCTTC.